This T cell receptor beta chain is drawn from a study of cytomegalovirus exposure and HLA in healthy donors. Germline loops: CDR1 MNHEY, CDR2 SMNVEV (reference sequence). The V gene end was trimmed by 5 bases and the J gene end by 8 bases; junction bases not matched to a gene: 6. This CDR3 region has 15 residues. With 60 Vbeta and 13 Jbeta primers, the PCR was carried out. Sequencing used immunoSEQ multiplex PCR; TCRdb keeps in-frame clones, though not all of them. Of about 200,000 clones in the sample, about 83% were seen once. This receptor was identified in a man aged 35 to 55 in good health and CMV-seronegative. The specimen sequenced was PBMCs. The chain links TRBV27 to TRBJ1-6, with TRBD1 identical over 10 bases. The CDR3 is CASSPDRGRDSPLHF. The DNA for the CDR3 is TGTGCCAGCAGTCCTGACAGGGGGCGTGATTCACCCCTCCACTTT.